This record looks at one T cell receptor beta chain sequence and its context. The repertoire was sequenced with immunoSEQ multiplex PCR; TCRdb's copy has only in-frame clones and lacks some. This sample carries more than 140,000 clones, 89% of them seen once, and the ten largest clones take about 3%. The data stem from a study of T cell responses to AZD1222 COVID-19 vaccine. Specimen: peripheral blood, collected on day 0 of AZD1222 vaccination. This clonotype originated in an adult in good health.

CDR3 in DNA: TGTGCCAGCACCCGGAGGACTAGCGGGAGGGCCGAAGAGACCCAGTACTTC. Encoded protein: CASTRRTSGRAEETQYF. V gene TRBV3-1 (or the pseudogene TRBV3-2) combines with J gene TRBJ2-5; 15 bases match TRBD2. The V and J ends lost 7 bases and 3 bases, in that order; junction bases with no gene match: 9. CDR1 and CDR2 from the germline V gene are LGHDT and YNNKEL (reference sequence). The CDR3 consists of 17 residues.